A single sample gave rise to the 30 T cell receptor beta chains below, sequenced in a study of blood T cell repertoires in COVID-19. Sequencing used immunoSEQ multiplex PCR; TCRdb keeps in-frame clones, though not all of them. The sample lists 150,000 to 250,000 clones, 75% to 90% occurring once. The sequenced material came from PBMCs or T cells enriched from blood (not recorded which). Receptors originate from a woman aged 25 to 39 who had recovered from COVID-19.

The V call is TRBV12-3 or TRBV12-4, the J call TRBJ1-1; D gene unclear. The CDR3 is 13 residues long. Trimming took off 3 bases at V and 2 bases at J, with 7 bases between the two ends. The CDR3 region has the DNA TGTGCCAGCAGTTTGAGGGTAAACACTGAAGCTTTCTTT. Protein sequence: CASSLRVNTEAFF.

The V and J genes are TRBV19 and TRBJ1-6; TRBD1 agrees at 8 bases. Germline CDR1 reads LNHDA; CDR2 reads SQIVND (reference sequence). This CDR3 has 15 amino acids. V lost 4 bases, J lost 9 bases, and 8 bases stayed unmatched. The CDR3, as DNA: TGTGCCAGTAGTAAACAGGGGGTGAACGGTTCACCCCTCCACTTT. Encoded protein: CASSKQGVNGSPLHF. Looking up the rest from reference TRBV19 and TRBJ1-6 gives the full variable domain: DGGITQSPKYLFRKEGQNVTLSCEQNLNHDAMYWYRQDPGQGLRLIYYSQIVNDFQKGDIAEGYSVSREKKESFPLTVTSAQKNPTAFYLCASSKQGVNGSPLHFGNGTRLTVT.

This chain links TRBV2 with TRBJ1-4, with 10 nucleotides matching TRBD1. The germline CDR1 and CDR2 sequences are SNHLY and FYNNEI. Trimming took 9 bases from V and 7 from J; bases not matched to a gene: 14. There are 16 residues in the CDR3. The CDR3 loop is CASKDFSGTGVEKLFF. Here the CDR3 DNA reads TGTGCCAGTAAGGACTTCTCCGGGACAGGGGTTGAAAAACTGTTTTTT. Complete variable domain (other parts from reference TRBV2 and TRBJ1-4): EPEVTQTPSHQVTQMGQEVILRCVPISNHLYFYWYRQILGQKVEFLVSFYNNEISEKSEIFDDQFSVERPDGSNFTLKIRSTKLEDSAMYFCASKDFSGTGVEKLFFGSGTQLSVL.

The rearrangement uses TRBV7-8 and TRBJ1-1, with D maybe TRBD1 (6 bases). V lost 4 bases and J lost 9, with 18 bases in between. The CDR3 extends over 14 amino acids. Per germline, CDR1 SGHVS and CDR2 FQNEAQ. The CDR3 DNA reads TGTGCCAGCAGCTCACCCCGTGGGACATATAAAGCTTTCTTT. Translating it yields CASSSPRGTYKAFF.

The chain employs TRBV2 and TRBJ1-4, with a weak D call TRBD1 (5 bases). V was cut by 8 bases and J by 11 bases, with 12 bases left in between. CDR1 is SNHLY, CDR2 FYNNEI, per germline. The CDR3 has 11 amino acids. The CDR3 sequence: CASSPGLKLFF. The CDR3 DNA follows: TGTGCCAGCTCACCAGGGTTGAAACTGTTTTTT.

The V call is TRBV19, the J call TRBJ2-5, with D hard to call. The V gene lost 5 bases and the J gene lost 1 base, with 14 bases spanning the gap. CDR1 is LNHDA, CDR2 SQIVND, per germline (reference sequence). This CDR3 has 15 amino acids. CDR3 DNA: TGTGCCAGTAGTGCCGGAGAAATCGTCCAAGAGACCCAGTACTTC. Its protein is CASSAGEIVQETQYF.

This clone came up a few times. V gene TRBV24-1 combines with J gene TRBJ2-7, with D maybe TRBD1 (6 bases). The CDR3 consists of 14 residues. The ends were cut back, 4 bases at V and 1 base at J, with 10 bases in the middle. Germline V lookup: CDR1 KGHDR, CDR2 SFDVKD. CDR3 nucleotide sequence: TGTGCCACCAGTGACCGCACAGGGTCCTACGAGCAGTACTTC. It specifies CATSDRTGSYEQYF.

The chain links TRBV7-8 to TRBJ2-7, with 7 bases matching TRBD1. Germline V gives CDR1 SGHVS, CDR2 FQNEAQ. With V trimmed by 1 base and J by 5 bases, 11 bases remained unmatched. This CDR3 spans 16 amino acids. DNA of the CDR3: TGTGCCAGCAGCTTAGAGGCAGGGGGAATTGTCAACGAGCAGTACTTC. Encoded protein: CASSLEAGGIVNEQYF.

The rearrangement uses TRBV19 and TRBJ2-2; 9 positions agree with TRBD2. The V gene end was trimmed by 3 bases and the J gene end by 0 bases; junction bases not matched to a gene: 8. Germline CDR1 LNHDA, CDR2 SQIVND (reference sequence). The CDR3 length is 18 residues. DNA of the CDR3: TGTGCCAGTAGTATTAAACGGCTAGCGGGGCCGAACACCGGGGAGCTGTTTTTT. It is translated as CASSIKRLAGPNTGELFF.

The chain joins TRBV9 to TRBJ1-6; TRBD1 matches at 10 bases. CDR1 and CDR2 (germline): SGDLS, YYNGEE. With 2 bases clipped from V and 5 bases from J, the junction kept 4 bases outside the gene matches. The CDR3 consists of 16 residues. CDR3 sequence (DNA): TGTGCCAGCAGCGTTTACGGGACAGGGGATAATTCACCCCTCCACTTT. Translating gives CASSVYGTGDNSPLHF.

J is TRBJ2-2 and V is TRBV30; perhaps TRBD2 as D (6 bases). Germline lookup yields CDR1 GTSNPN and CDR2 SVGIG (reference sequence). V gave up 7 bases and J gave up 5 bases, with 20 bases separating them. This CDR3 has 15 amino acids. The CDR3 coding sequence is TGTGCCTACTACGTTCGGGGGAGAGGAACCGGGGAGCTGTTTTTT. It translates to CAYYVRGRGTGELFF.

To note about this clone: This CDR3 is also generated by other DNA sequences in the sample. The chain recombines TRBV14 with TRBJ2-3, with D perhaps TRBD1 (5 bases). The V end lost 0 bases, the J end lost 6 bases, and 7 bases lay between the germline ends. Germline loops: CDR1 SGHDN, CDR2 FVKESK. This CDR3 has 13 residues. CDR3 DNA sequence: TGTGCCAGCAGCCAAGACCCAGGGGATACGCAGTATTTT. Translation gives CASSQDPGDTQYF.

DNA of the CDR3: TGTGCCAGCAGCCGAGGCCGGAGGAACACTGAAGCTTTCTTT. The encoded protein is CASSRGRRNTEAFF. This rearrangement joins TRBV27 to TRBJ1-1; D not certain. The CDR3 covers 14 residues. Trimming took off 6 bases at V and 1 base at J, with 12 bases between the two ends. CDR1 and CDR2 (germline): MNHEY, SMNVEV (reference sequence).

The rearrangement joins TRBV7-9 to TRBJ2-1; D possibly corresponds to TRBD2 (6 bases). The CDR3 spans 15 residues. Trimming cost V 5 bases and J 7 bases, with 18 bases left between them. Germline CDR1 SEHNR, CDR2 FQNEAQ (reference sequence). The CDR3 nucleotides read TGTGCCAGCAGCCCCATGACTAGTCCCTTTAATGAGCAGTTCTTC. Residues: CASSPMTSPFNEQFF.

This chain links TRBV30 with TRBJ2-1, with a tentative D call TRBD1 (6 bases). The CDR3 covers 14 residues. Trimming shortened V by 3 bases and J by 2 bases, and 11 bases separated the two germline ends. Per germline, CDR1 GTSNPN and CDR2 SVGIG (reference sequence). CDR3 DNA: TGTGCCTGGAGCGAGGGGGTACCCTACAATGAGCAGTTCTTC. It encodes CAWSEGVPYNEQFF.

The chain couples TRBV25-1 to TRBJ2-1; D not certain. The CDR3 consists of 11 residues. Germline V gives CDR1 MGHDK, CDR2 SYGVNS. With 5 bases removed from V and 8 bases from J, the gap between germline ends came to 7 bases. This CDR3 is CASSQFYEQFF. CDR3 DNA: TGTGCCAGCAGTCAGTTCTATGAGCAGTTCTTC. Together with reference TRBV25-1 and TRBJ2-1, the CDR3 gives the full variable domain: EADIYQTPRYLVIGTGKKITLECSQTMGHDKMYWYQQDPGMELHLIHYSYGVNSTEKGDLSSESTVSRIRTEHFPLTLESARPSHTSQYLCASSQFYEQFFGPGTRLTVL.

The chain employs TRBV10-3 and TRBJ2-3; the match to TRBD1 covers 11 bases. V dropped 10 bases and J dropped 4; count of bases not matched to a gene: 10. Germline CDR1 reads ENHRY; CDR2 reads SYGVKD. This CDR3 has 15 amino acids. CDR3 in amino acids: CASSSGTGGPDTQYF. The CDR3 DNA reads as TGTGCCAGTAGTTCCGGGACAGGGGGACCAGATACGCAGTATTTT.

This clone has a handful of counts. This chain connects TRBV28 to TRBJ1-2, with 7 bases matching TRBD1. CDR1 and CDR2 from the germline V gene are MDHEN and SYDVKM. This CDR3 has 15 amino acids. V was pared by 5 bases and J by 2 bases, with 8 bases of the junction left unmatched. CDR3 amino acids: CASSPGDSRNYGYTF. CDR3 coding DNA: TGTGCCAGCAGTCCCGGGGACAGCCGCAACTATGGCTACACCTTC.

J is TRBJ2-4 and V is TRBV5-6, with D possibly matching TRBD2 (5 bases). The CDR3 has 16 amino acids. The V gene's germline CDR1 is SGHDT and CDR2 YYEEEE. V lost 0 bases to trimming and J lost 0 bases, with 10 bases between them. CDR3 sequence reads: CASSLGGNLAKNIQYF. DNA for the CDR3: TGTGCCAGCAGCTTGGGAGGGAACCTAGCCAAAAACATTCAGTACTTC. Based on the CDR3 plus reference TRBV5-6 and TRBJ2-4, the full variable domain is DAGVTQSPTHLIKTRGQQVTLRCSPKSGHDTVSWYQQALGQGPQFIFQYYEEEERQRGNFPDRFSGHQFPNYSSELNVNALLLGDSALYLCASSLGGNLAKNIQYFGAGTRLSVL.

The chain combines TRBV19 with TRBJ2-2; no clear D gene. Germline CDR1 reads LNHDA; CDR2 reads SQIVND (reference sequence). This CDR3 comprises 12 residues. V lost 3 bases and J 7 bases, leaving 6 bases between the germline ends. The CDR3 protein is CASSIPLGELFF. The CDR3 DNA sequence: TGTGCCAGTAGTATCCCCCTCGGGGAGCTGTTTTTT.

This CDR3 reads CASSSSGLAGGPTDTQYF. DNA of the CDR3: TGTGCCAGCAGCTCCTCGGGACTAGCGGGAGGGCCAACAGATACGCAGTATTTT. This sequence joins TRBV7-9 and TRBJ2-3, with TRBD2 identical over 16 bases. This CDR3 is built from 18 residues. The V and J ends lost 4 bases and 3 bases, in that order; junction bases with no gene match: 7. Germline-derived CDR1 and CDR2 are SEHNR and FQNEAQ (reference sequence).

This chain links TRBV9 with TRBJ2-2; 10 bases align to TRBD2. The CDR3 runs 17 residues. V shed 1 base and J 2 bases; nucleotides not matched to a gene: 5. Germline CDR1 and CDR2: SGDLS and YYNGEE. CDR3 sequence: CASSVRSGRVNTGELFF. CDR3 sequence (DNA): TGTGCCAGCAGCGTACGGAGCGGGAGGGTCAACACCGGGGAGCTGTTTTTT. The variable domain in full, with the rest retrieved from reference TRBV9 and TRBJ2-2, is DSGVTQTPKHLITATGQRVTLRCSPRSGDLSVYWYQQSLDQGLQFLIQYYNGEERAKGNILERFSAQQFPDLHSELNLSSLELGDSALYFCASSVRSGRVNTGELFFGEGSRLTVL.

The chain couples TRBV7-2 to TRBJ1-6; TRBD1 is a possible D gene (6 bases). CDR1 is SGHTA, CDR2 FQGNSA, per germline. The CDR3 consists of 18 residues. V was clipped by 1 base and J by 7 bases, with 20 bases between them. The CDR3 nucleotides read TGTGCCAGCAGCTTAGTAGCCGGCAGGGGCTTACGGAATTCACCCCTCCACTTT. Protein product: CASSLVAGRGLRNSPLHF. Supplemented by reference TRBV7-2 and TRBJ1-6, the full variable domain reads GAGVSQSPSNKVTEKGKDVELRCDPISGHTALYWYRQSLGQGLEFLIYFQGNSAPDKSGLPSDRFSAERTGGSVSTLTIQRTQQEDSAVYLCASSLVAGRGLRNSPLHFGNGTRLTVT.

The gene calls are TRBV27 and TRBJ1-4; TRBD1 might be the D (5 bases). Trimming shortened V by 1 base and J by 7 bases, and 13 bases separated the two germline ends. Germline loops: CDR1 MNHEY, CDR2 SMNVEV (reference sequence). The CDR3 totals 15 residues. CDR3 nucleotides: TGTGCCAGCAGTTTATATGGGGGGGAGCGTGAAAAACTGTTTTTT. Protein: CASSLYGGEREKLFF.

The rearrangement uses TRBV30 and TRBJ2-7; perhaps TRBD1 as D (6 bases). The germline V gene has CDR1 GTSNPN and CDR2 SVGIG (reference sequence). Trimming took 2 bases from V and 2 from J, leaving 10 bases between them. There are 13 residues in the CDR3. CDR3 nucleotide sequence: TGTGCCTGGAGTCGGGGACAAACCTACGAGCAGTACTTC. Translation: CAWSRGQTYEQYF.

The chain uses TRBV9 and TRBJ2-3, with 10 bases lining up with TRBD1. From germline, CDR1 is SGDLS and CDR2 YYNGEE. V was clipped by 4 bases and J by 4 bases; unmatched bases: 12. The CDR3 length is 17 residues. CDR3 coding DNA: TGTGCCAGCAGCAACGCCGGGACAGGGGTTAGTGCAGATACGCAGTATTTT. It is translated as CASSNAGTGVSADTQYF. The full variable domain, in which reference TRBV9 and TRBJ2-3 provide the parts outside the CDR3, is DSGVTQTPKHLITATGQRVTLRCSPRSGDLSVYWYQQSLDQGLQFLIQYYNGEERAKGNILERFSAQQFPDLHSELNLSSLELGDSALYFCASSNAGTGVSADTQYFGPGTRLTVL.

The chain has TRBV9 and TRBJ1-2, with 7 positions matching TRBD1. The trim removed 3 bases at V and 3 bases at J, leaving 2 bases unmatched. CDR3 length: 13 residues. Looked up from germline, CDR1 is SGDLS and CDR2 is YYNGEE. The CDR3 nucleotides are TGTGCCAGCAGCGAGGGACAGTACTATGGCTACACCTTC. This encodes CASSEGQYYGYTF.

This chain joins TRBV1 and TRBJ2-7; the table's D call of TRBD1 was not tested on the DNA. TRBV1 is tagged as a pseudogene. This CDR3 has 12 amino acids. The DNA of the CDR3 is TGCACCATAGGGACAGTCCTGTGTGAGCAGTACTTC. It encodes CTIGTVLCEQYF.

This chain connects TRBV6-1 to TRBJ1-3, with D unresolved. Germline CDR1 reads MNHNS; CDR2 reads SASEGT. The V end was cut by 2 bases, the J end by 4 bases, with 12 bases between. The CDR3 loop spans 15 amino acids. The CDR3 loop is CASSEFKALGNTIYF. The DNA for the CDR3 is TGTGCCAGCAGTGAATTCAAAGCCCTCGGAAACACCATATATTTT.

The rearrangement links TRBV7-2 to TRBJ1-3; D gene ambiguous. The V gene lost 1 base and the J gene lost 4 bases, with 8 bases spanning the gap. The CDR3 runs to 14 residues. Germline V CDR1 and CDR2: SGHTA, FQGNSA. The CDR3 loop is CASSLGGRGNTIYF. The CDR3 nucleotides are TGTGCCAGCAGCTTAGGAGGGAGGGGAAACACCATATATTTT. The full variable domain, in which reference TRBV7-2 and TRBJ1-3 provide the parts outside the CDR3, is GAGVSQSPSNKVTEKGKDVELRCDPISGHTALYWYRQSLGQGLEFLIYFQGNSAPDKSGLPSDRFSAERTGGSVSTLTIQRTQQEDSAVYLCASSLGGRGNTIYFGEGSWLTVV.